This TCR beta chain came from a study of blood T cell repertoires in COVID-19. Study at large: From the United States, Italy and Spain came samples of acute and convalescent COVID-19. T cells, B-cell-depleted T cells, or PBMCs supplied cDNA or gDNA.

Looked up from germline, CDR1 is MNHGY and CDR2 is SVAAGI. V was clipped by 2 bases and J by 1 base, with 6 bases between them. CDR3 length: 14 residues. Authors' processing steps: Estimates of nucleated cell counts were drawn from the amplification of reference gene primers. The table came from immunoSEQ multiplex PCR; TCRdb's copy has only in-frame clones and leaves some out. That table gives V, J and clone size, and the DNA gave D and trimming. This sample has 200,000 to 300,000 clones; approximately 90% occur once, and the top ten carry 3.5% to 4.5%. The rearrangement uses TRBV6-9 and TRBJ1-3; D is uncertain. Sequenced sample: peripheral blood. This TCR came from a man between 60 and 70 years old who had recovered from COVID-19. The CDR3 protein is CASSYNMSGNTIYF. CDR3 DNA: TGTGCCAGCAGTTATAACATGTCTGGAAACACCATATATTTT.